Below are 13 T cell receptor beta chains sequenced from a single sample in a study of blood T cell repertoires in COVID-19. The data were produced by immunoSEQ multiplex PCR, yet TCRdb's version contains in-frame clones alone and is incomplete. The data hold some 220,000 clones, with about 80% observed a single time. The material sequenced was PBMCs or T cells enriched from blood (not recorded which). These receptors were taken from a woman aged 40 to 50 with acute COVID-19.

The CDR3 nucleotides are TGTGCCAGCTCACCTACGGCTAGCGGGAACGACCAGTACTTC. This codes for CASSPTASGNDQYF. V is TRBV18 and J is TRBJ2-5, with TRBD2 matching 9 bases. Losses at the gene ends were 3 bases for V and 10 bases for J; bases not matched to a gene: 9. Germline loops: CDR1 KGHSH, CDR2 LQKENI. The CDR3 sequence is 14 residues long.

The J gene is TRBJ1-2, the V gene TRBV10-2; possible D gene TRBD1, 5 bases. The CDR3 has 15 residues. Deletions cut 5 bases from V and 7 bases from J, with 20 bases between. CDR1 and CDR2 (germline): WSHSY, SAAADI. CDR3 amino acids: CASSSAWGGSVGYTF. The CDR3 bases are TGCGCCAGCAGTTCCGCCTGGGGGGGGTCCGTTGGCTACACCTTC.

CDR3 coding DNA: TGTGCCAGCAGGGGGGGGCGGGGCCCCTACAATGAGCAGTTCTTC. It is translated as CASRGGRGPYNEQFF. This chain joins TRBV2 and TRBJ2-1; D is possibly TRBD2 (7 bases). Trimming took off 6 bases at V and 2 bases at J, with 14 bases between the two ends. The germline V gene has CDR1 SNHLY and CDR2 FYNNEI. CDR3 length equals 15 residues.

The gene calls are TRBV13 and TRBJ2-1, with D perhaps TRBD1 (7 bases). Germline values: CDR1 PRHDT, CDR2 FYEKMQ (reference sequence). CDR3 length: 13 amino acids. With 2 bases removed from V and 8 bases from J, the gap between germline ends came to 10 bases. The CDR3, as DNA: TGTGCCAGCAGCTTACAGGGGGGCTATGAGCAGTTCTTC. Its translation is CASSLQGGYEQFF.

The CDR3 coding sequence is TGTGCCAGCAGCTTAGCCGGACACTACTATGGCTACACCTTC. It specifies CASSLAGHYYGYTF. The chain has TRBV11-2 and TRBJ1-2, with TRBD1 as a possible D gene (5 bases). The CDR3 contains 14 residues. V dropped 1 base and J dropped 3 bases, with 9 bases sitting between them. In germline, CDR1 is SGHAT, CDR2 FQNNGV.

About this clone: Within the sample, other DNA sequences also encode this same CDR3. The chain joins TRBV6-1 to TRBJ1-2, with D possibly being TRBD1 (5 bases). This CDR3 comprises 14 residues. Germline values: CDR1 MNHNS, CDR2 SASEGT. The V gene lost 1 base and the J gene lost 4 bases, with 10 bases spanning the gap. As DNA, the CDR3 is TGTGCCAGCAGTGAAGGCGGGGGGAGCTATGGCTACACCTTC. It codes for CASSEGGGSYGYTF.

This rearrangement joins TRBV4-3 to TRBJ1-1; 8 positions agree with TRBD1. The CDR3 extends over 17 amino acids. Trimming took 5 bases from V and 2 from J; bases not matched to a gene: 13. CDR1 LGHNA and CDR2 YSLEER come from the germline V gene. In DNA, the CDR3 is TGCGCCAGCAGCGAGATCAGGGGGCTGCGTGGAAACACTGAAGCTTTCTTT. Protein product: CASSEIRGLRGNTEAFF.

The chain links TRBV2 to TRBJ2-1; no reliable D call. The V and J ends lost 1 base and 10 bases respectively, with 11 bases between them. This CDR3 is built from 13 residues. Per germline, CDR1 SNHLY and CDR2 FYNNEI. CDR3 sequence reads: CASSEVITTEQFF. The CDR3 DNA sequence: TGTGCCAGCAGTGAAGTCATTACAACCGAGCAGTTCTTC.

The chain couples TRBV10-2 to TRBJ2-1; D not certain. The CDR3 runs to 13 residues. V lost 6 bases to trimming and J lost 2 bases, with 8 bases between them. Germline CDR1 is WSHSY and CDR2 is SAAADI. CDR3 protein: CASSYDTYNEQFF. In nucleotides, the CDR3 is TGCGCCAGCAGCTACGACACCTACAATGAGCAGTTCTTC.

In DNA form, the CDR3 reads TGTGCCAGCAGTTTCTCTAGCGGGGCCGGGGAGCTGTTTTTT. Amino acid sequence: CASSFSSGAGELFF. The V and J genes are TRBV28 and TRBJ2-2, with 9 bases identical to TRBD2. Trimming cost V 3 bases and J 6 bases; bases outside gene matches: 2. CDR3 length: 14 amino acids. Germline CDR1 and CDR2: MDHEN and SYDVKM.

The V and J genes are TRBV7-2 and TRBJ2-6; no clear D gene. CDR3 length equals 15 residues. The V end lost 0 bases, the J end lost 2 bases, and 5 bases lay between the germline ends. The germline CDR1 and CDR2 sequences are SGHTA and FQGNSA. The CDR3 here is CASSLASAGANVLTF. The CDR3 nucleotides read TGTGCCAGCAGCTTAGCGAGTGCTGGGGCCAACGTCCTGACTTTC.

This clone was recorded only once. The V gene is TRBV28, the J gene TRBJ1-5, with a tentative D call TRBD1 (5 bases). CDR1 MDHEN and CDR2 SYDVKM come from the germline V gene. Trimming pared 5 bases from V and 0 bases from J, leaving 14 bases between. This CDR3 has 16 amino acids. CDR3 in DNA: TGTGCCAGCAGTCCCGGGGGAGTTCTTAGCAATCAGCCCCAGCATTTT. Translated: CASSPGGVLSNQPQHF.

This chain uses TRBV20-1 with TRBJ1-1; no reliable D call. The germline V and J ends were trimmed by 3 bases and 6 bases, with 14 bases remaining between them. This CDR3 spans 13 amino acids. Germline assignment: CDR1 DFQATT and CDR2 SNEGSKA (reference sequence). The CDR3 DNA follows: TGCAGTGCTAGTGGTGGCAGGCACGCTGAAGCTTTCTTT. This codes for CSASGGRHAEAFF.